The present T cell receptor beta chain was sequenced within a study of T cell repertoires in cytomegalovirus infection (dated by TCRdb to the late 2010s). Background for the entire study: Donor HLA type was relevant to the analysis, as public TCR beta signatures indicated carriage of CMV infection together with the matching HLA type.

This clonotype was observed at least ten times. Its specific antigen is unknown. Base-call qualities are not available, and no considerably larger clone is one nucleotide away. The instrument was an Illumina HiSeq 1500. TCRdb reprocessed the public reads (quality trimming at Q25 with fastp, clone calling with MiXCR) and kept in-frame beta chains. Each entry is one CDR3 protein sequence, shown with its most common DNA and genes. The table for this sample lists more than 200,000 distinct CDR3 sequences; approximately 10% of them were counted only once. About 15% of the sample belongs to the ten largest clones. CDR1 DFQATT and CDR2 SNEGSKA were looked up in the germline V gene (reference sequence). CDR3 length: 19 amino acids, cysteine to phenylalanine. Solely the CDR3 DNA is kept, with 57 bases framed from the first base. Compared with germline, V lacks 2 bases and J lacks 4 bases; bases without a gene match: 12.

Broad study findings and their caveats: In both this cohort and an independent roughly 350-donor cohort, the cumulative frequency of public TCR beta family members distinguished carriers of CMV infection plus the relevant HLA type. The ex vivo response was dominated by HLA-C-restricted CMV-specific TCR beta clonotypes, which also provided the single most frequent clonotype in two of eight donors.

Recombination joined TRBV20-1 with TRBJ2-6, and 12 junction bases match TRBD1. The sample was PBMCs. This clonotype was sampled from a human donor in good health (CMV status not recorded). Some clones in this sample may be carry-over from other donors' samples. The nucleotide sequence is TGCAGTGCTAGACCGATACCGGGACAGGGGGCGGCGGGGGCCAACGTCCTGACTTTC. Its protein is CSARPIPGQGAAGANVLTF.